This T cell receptor (beta chain) was sequenced in a study of cytomegalovirus exposure and HLA in healthy donors (dated by TCRdb to about 2017). General notes on the study: An earlier analysis of roughly 500 of the donors reported about 250 Gb of sequence data and about 100 million unique TCR beta sequences from around 200 million T cells. Roughly 300 gigabases of sequencing data and 70 million to 85 million unique TCR sequences were included in an early release covering several hundred HLA-typed donors. The genetic ancestry cluster associated with self-reported Caucasian donors included about 84% of the roughly 410 genotyped donors. The study was designed to test whether signatures of past pathogen exposure could be identified by cataloging public T cell receptors. The study used immunosequencing to profile the T cell repertoires of about 670 subjects and linked those repertoires to cytomegalovirus serostatus. Besides the first cohort of more than 650 subjects, a separate validation cohort made up of 90 to 150 different subjects was used. To predict cytomegalovirus infection status, the study combined high-throughput TCR immunosequencing, statistical association of individual TCRs with disease status, and machine learning. A later analysis re-examined previously published TCR beta repertoires from 610 or so donors and added high-resolution HLA genotyping to investigate patterns of TCR occurrence. Rather than drawing on any new phenotypic data, the later analysis identified candidate immune exposures from TCR beta sequences and the way those sequences occurred across donors. In an earlier analysis of 587 of the donors, high-throughput TCR beta sequencing was used to judge whether each TCR beta V gene segment behaved as functional or pseudogenic. Alongside the repertoire data, information on donor age, sex, ethnicity and CMV serostatus was compiled. In a later genetic analysis, genome-wide SNP genotypes for about three fifths of the roughly 670 donors were used, and that subset was treated as a discovery cohort. All discovery cohort repertoires had been generated using a single sequencing platform. Class I and class II HLA loci were covered by the typing at four-digit resolution. The number of donors typed differed by locus, with roughly 620-630 for A, B, C, DRB1 and DQB1, more than 500 for DQA1, about 610 for DPA1, and under 490 for DPB1. Because of strong linkage in the cohort, a few DR-DQ haplotypes were treated as single units for association and clustering. Among about 400 genotyped donors of the cohort, an average of roughly 230,000 unique TCR beta nucleotide sequences was sequenced per donor, of which about 18% were non-productive. Overall study results and their limits: An association between a missense DCLRE1C variant and V-gene and J-gene trimming of TCR beta chains was found in a later genetic analysis and replicated in an independent cohort. The presence/absence analyses assumed that sequencing depth was roughly uniform across donors, and that assumption may not be true. A total of fewer than 200 TCR beta chains were listed by the study as associated with cytomegalovirus. Correlated functional status among segregating V segments might reflect linkage disequilibrium, but an unknown experimental factor could not be ruled out. In a later genetic analysis, fewer N-insertions in productive TCRs were reported among donors in an Asian-associated ancestry cluster than the roughly 700-donor mean. In a later analysis, most CMV-associated TCR beta chains were found to appear HLA-restricted, with HLA associations seemingly driven largely by CMV exposure. The classifier was reported to diagnose cytomegalovirus status with high specificity and sensitivity in both the original and validation cohorts. When HLA alleles, especially DR and DQ, strongly co-occurred, TCR associations were difficult to assign to individual alleles. The authors suggested that the approach could potentially be generalized to other disease states and immunological phenotypes. Most TCR sequences were seen in very few donors, while some public TCRs were found in many individuals. The only immune exposure information available for the cohort was CMV serostatus. In this cohort, only TCR beta chains were sequenced, and detectable features were limited by the absence of alpha or paired-chain data. Because counts were too low, seventeen rarely observed V segments, including chromosome 9 orphons, were left out of the earlier analysis of approximately 500 of the donors. Some IMGT-functional V segments, including TRBV6-2 and TRBV6-3, could not be told apart with the 87-base-pair reads, so those segments were excluded. A later analysis associated some 17,000 TCR beta sequences with specific HLA alleles at a false discovery rate of 0.05. A later analysis found that HLA-associated TCR beta chains were more clonally expanded and had lower generation probabilities than equally common non-associated chains. A cluster of highly shared sequence variants was judged likely to be a technical artifact of the sequencing pipeline. In a later analysis, several top co-occurrence clusters were reported to appear linked to parvovirus B19, influenza, CMV and Epstein-Barr virus. In an earlier analysis of about 540 of the donors, most TCR beta V segments were observed in productive rearrangements about 87% or about 30% of the time, broadly matching IMGT annotations. In vitro tests confirmed that a few of the cytomegalovirus-associated TCR beta chains recognize cytomegalovirus antigens. A later analysis found that TCR association rates varied across HLA loci, with DRB1 alleles showing the most associated TCRs and HLA-C alleles the fewest. HLA typing was unavailable for some donors at each locus, so association tests used only the typed subset. A further reported finding was that TCR beta sequences accurately predicted the HLA-A and HLA-B alleles for most subjects in the first cohort.

Receptor libraries were prepared by the immunoSEQ multiplex PCR assay. The multiplex PCR relied on a mix of 60 forward primers for TCR Vbeta segments and 13 reverse primers for TCR Jbeta segments. The CDR3 region of rearranged TCR beta genes was amplified from genomic DNA by a multiplex PCR assay. On the Illumina HiSeq System, the amplified TCR beta libraries were sequenced as 87-base-pair reads. On the authors' methods: A later analysis tallied 80 million to 95 million unique TCR beta chains across the 666 repertoires, and around 9.9 million of those chains were shared by two or more donors. To remove PCR and sequencing errors, raw reads were error-corrected and collapsed into unique sequences using a nearest-neighbor algorithm that merged closely related sequences. To assign V, D and J gene segments, CDR3 sequences were aligned to IMGT reference sequences. For a sequence to be retained, at least a six-nucleotide match to both a V gene segment and a J gene segment was required. Rearrangements were classified as productive when the CDR3 lacked stop codons and remained in frame with V and J, and all other rearrangements were classified as non-productive. CDR3 was defined by IMGT convention, running from the second conserved V-encoded cysteine to the conserved J-encoded phenylalanine. In an earlier analysis of around 540 of the donors, sequences lacking an unambiguous match to a single V gene segment were excluded. An earlier analysis of several hundred of the donors called V segments functional above 56.7% productive rearrangements and segregating when the between-donor standard deviation exceeded 5%. A statistical classification framework was built for diagnosing cytomegalovirus status from the catalog of TCR beta chain sequences. In a later analysis, V and J genes were assigned by comparing TCR nucleotide sequences against IMGT/GENE-DB human TR gene sequences. In a later analysis, CDR3 sequences and most-parsimonious VDJ recombination scenarios were assigned using the TCRdist pipeline. A later analysis defined each TCR beta chain by its CDR3 amino acid sequence plus V-gene family, and excluded reads lacking a unique V-gene family. As a way to deal with suspected cross-contamination and a sequencing artifact, a later analysis dropped roughly 600 nucleotide sequences that were highly shared and had low generation probability. In a later analysis, a clonal expansion index for each public chain was calculated from normalized within-repertoire ranks of inferred template counts. In a later analysis, generation probabilities were computed using a VDJ recombination model fitted to out-of-frame rearrangements, and the results were checked against IGoR. A later analysis scored TCR-TCR, TCR-HLA and TCR-CMV co-occurrence with hypergeometric tests, applying a repertoire-size bias correction to TCR pairs. In a later analysis, false discovery rates were estimated by permuting HLA or CMV assignments 20 times. In a later analysis, co-occurring TCRs were grouped with DBSCAN, and TCRdist sequence similarity was added when clustering was performed within HLA-allele-positive subsets. For co-occurrence clustering, repertoires with fewer than 30,000 or more than 120,000 public chains were excluded, along with 4 to 6 repertoires with anomalous nucleotide sharing. Held by TCRdb, this immuneACCESS table contains in-frame sequences only and omits some clones. Under half of the omission traces to an unresolved V gene where checked; the cause of the rest is unknown. V, J and clone size were drawn from that table, and D and trimming were deduced from the DNA. For this sample there are 150,000 or so clones; approximately 71% appear just once. 3% to 3.5% of the sample goes to the ten largest clones.

The cohort consisted of approximately 670 healthy bone marrow donors. At the time of sampling, all cohort members were nominally healthy, though unrecorded immune exposures were likely present. The donor tested CMV seronegative, placing the donor among the 350 or so seronegative members of the cohort. A peripheral blood sample was collected from each donor, and TCR beta sequencing was performed on peripheral blood mononuclear cells. Genomic DNA was extracted from the blood cell samples with the Qiagen DNeasy Blood Extraction Kit. This clone is a singleton in its sample. It lacks a known antigen. Base qualities are not provided; no much larger clone lies one nucleotide away. The V end loses 2 bases and the J end loses 1 base, and a stretch of 6 bases separates them. CDR1 and CDR2 are drawn from the germline V gene: SGHVS, FQNEAQ. Reading from cysteine to phenylalanine, the CDR3 counts 14 amino acids. Just the 42-base CDR3 DNA is kept, in frame starting at base 1.

The source of this sequence is a man aged 35 to 55 in good health and CMV-seronegative. Sequencing was done on a sample of PBMCs. Rearrangement joined TRBV7-8 to TRBJ1-5; the D gene is perhaps TRBD1, on 5 matching bases. The CDR3 amino acid sequence is: CASSLRGSNQPQHF. The DNA sequence is given as TGTGCCAGCAGCTTACGGGGGAGCAATCAGCCCCAGCATTTT. The CDR3, completed at both ends by the reference TRBV7-8 and TRBJ1-5 genes, gives the full variable domain GAGVSQSPRYKVAKRGQDVALRCDPISGHVSLFWYQQALGQGPEFLTYFQNEAQLDKSGLPSDRFFAERPEGSVSTLKIQRTQQEDSAVYLCASSLRGSNQPQHFGDGTRLSIL.